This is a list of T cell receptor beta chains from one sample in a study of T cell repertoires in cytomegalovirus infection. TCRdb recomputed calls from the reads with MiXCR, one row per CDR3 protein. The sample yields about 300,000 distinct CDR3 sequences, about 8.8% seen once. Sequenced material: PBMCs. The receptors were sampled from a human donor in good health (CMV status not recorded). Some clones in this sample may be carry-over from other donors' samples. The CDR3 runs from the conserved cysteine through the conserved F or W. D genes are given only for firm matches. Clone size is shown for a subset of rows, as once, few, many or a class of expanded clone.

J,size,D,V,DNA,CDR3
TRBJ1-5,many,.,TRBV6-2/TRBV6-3,TGTGCCAGCACCTCCGCGGCTAATAGCAATCAGCCCCAGCATTTT,CASTSAANSNQPQHF
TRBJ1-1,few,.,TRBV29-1,TGCAGCGTTGAACCGGTGTATATCTCTGAAGCTTTCTTT,CSVEPVYISEAFF
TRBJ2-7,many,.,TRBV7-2,TGTGCCAGCAGCTCTCTCGGGGGGCCCTACGAGCAGTACTTC,CASSSLGGPYEQYF
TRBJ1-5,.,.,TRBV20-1,TGCAGTGCTAGAGAATCCGCATATAGCAATCAGCCCCAGCATTTT,CSARESAYSNQPQHF
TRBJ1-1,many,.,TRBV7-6,TGTGCCAGCAGCTTAGCGAGGGGCGCTGAAGCTTTCTTT,CASSLARGAEAFF
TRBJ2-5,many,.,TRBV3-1,TGTGCCAGCAGCCAAGATCTCCCGCCCGGAGAGACCCAGTACTTC,CASSQDLPPGETQYF
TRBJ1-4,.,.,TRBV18,TGTGCCAGCTCACGCTCTGGGGTCGCTCAGGAAGAAAAACTGTTTTTT,CASSRSGVAQEEKLFF
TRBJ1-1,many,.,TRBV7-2,TGTGCCAGCAGCTTACCGAGGGCAGGAGACACTGAAGCTTTCTTT,CASSLPRAGDTEAFF
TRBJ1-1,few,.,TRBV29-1,TGCAGCCACAAACACAACACTGAAGCTTTCTTT,CSHKHNTEAFF
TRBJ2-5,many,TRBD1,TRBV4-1,TGCGCCAGCAGCCACGTTCCGGGACAGGGACAAGAGACCCAGTACTTC,CASSHVPGQGQETQYF
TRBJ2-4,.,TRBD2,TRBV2,TGTGCCAGCAGTGCAAGCGGGGGTACAAACATTCAGTACTTC,CASSASGGTNIQYF
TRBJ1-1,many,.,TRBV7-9,TGTGCCAGCAGCCCAAGAGAATACGGGCTCTCTGAAGCTTTCTTT,CASSPREYGLSEAFF
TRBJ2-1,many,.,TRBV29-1,TGCAGCGTTGAAGATCGAACGGAATACAATGAGCAGTTCTTC,CSVEDRTEYNEQFF
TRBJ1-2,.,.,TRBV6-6,TGTGCCAGCAGTTACTCGAGGGGAGACTATGGCTACACCTTC,CASSYSRGDYGYTF
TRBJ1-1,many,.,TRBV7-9,TGTGCCAGCAGAACCGGGACGGTGAACACTGAAGCTTTCTTT,CASRTGTVNTEAFF
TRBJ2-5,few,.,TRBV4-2,TGTGCCAGCAGCCAAGACAGAGGGTATGAGACCCAGTACTTC,CASSQDRGYETQYF
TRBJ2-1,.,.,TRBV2,TGTGCCAGCAGGGAAGGGACTCTCCCCTACAATGAGCAGTTCTTC,CASREGTLPYNEQFF
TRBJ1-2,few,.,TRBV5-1,TGCGCCAGCAGCTTAAACCCAGAGGGTTTAGGTGGCTACACCTTC,CASSLNPEGLGGYTF
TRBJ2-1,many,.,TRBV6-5,TGTGCCAGCATGGAAGGATGGAGGAGCTCCTACAATGAGCAGTTCTTC,CASMEGWRSSYNEQFF
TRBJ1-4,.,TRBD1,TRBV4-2,TGTGCCAGCAGCCAAGATCTCATCTGGACAGGGGATGAAAAACTGTTTTTT,CASSQDLIWTGDEKLFF
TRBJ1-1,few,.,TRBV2,TGTGCCAGCCTAAGGGGGGGGTTGAACACTGAAGCTTTCTTT,CASLRGGLNTEAFF
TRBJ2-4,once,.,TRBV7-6,TGTGCCAGCAGCTTAGCCCTGGGGGTAGCCAAAAACATTCAGTACTTC,CASSLALGVAKNIQYF
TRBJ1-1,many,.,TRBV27,TGTGCCAGCAGTGGCCGAGAGAGGAACACTGAAGCTTTCTTT,CASSGRERNTEAFF
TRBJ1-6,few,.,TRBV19,TGTGCCAGTGCCGACCTCGGGGGGAATTCACCCCTCCACTTT,CASADLGGNSPLHF
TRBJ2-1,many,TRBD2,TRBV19,TGTGCCAGTAGTATCCCGGGGGGTGAGCAGTTCTTC,CASSIPGGEQFF
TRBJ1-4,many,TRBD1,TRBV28,TGTGCCAGCAGGGCGACAGGGGAGGGTGAAAAACTGTTTTTT,CASRATGEGEKLFF
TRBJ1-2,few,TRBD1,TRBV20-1,TGCAGCTCTTCGGACAGGGGCTATGGCTACACCTTC,CSSSDRGYGYTF
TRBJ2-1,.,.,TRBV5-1,TGCGCCAGCAGCTCGTGGGGACACCCGGACAATGAGCAGTTCTTC,CASSSWGHPDNEQFF
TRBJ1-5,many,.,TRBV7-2,TGTGCCAGCAGCTTAGGTGCCAGTAGCAATCAGCCCCAGCATTTT,CASSLGASSNQPQHF
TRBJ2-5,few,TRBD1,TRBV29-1,TGCAGCGTTGGATCAGGGGGTCGAGAGACCCAGTACTTC,CSVGSGGRETQYF
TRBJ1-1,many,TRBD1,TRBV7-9,TGTGCCAGCAGCTTAGGGACAGGGCTCCACACTGAAGCTTTCTTT,CASSLGTGLHTEAFF
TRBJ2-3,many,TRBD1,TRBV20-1,TGCAGTGCGCCCACAGGGGGCGCGAGGTACTCTACAGATACGCAGTATTTT,CSAPTGGARYSTDTQYF
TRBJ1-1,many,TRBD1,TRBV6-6,TGTGCCAGCAGGGGACAGGAGTACACTGAAGCTTTCTTT,CASRGQEYTEAFF
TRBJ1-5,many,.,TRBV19,TGTGCCAGTAATCCCCTCAGGACGGGCAATCAGCCCCAGCATTTT,CASNPLRTGNQPQHF
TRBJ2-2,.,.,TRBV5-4,TGTGCCAGCGGCTCGAGGGCGAACACCGGGGAGCTGTTTTTT,CASGSRANTGELFF
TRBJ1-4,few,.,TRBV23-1,TGCGCCAGCAGTCAATATAATGAGGGTGAAAAACTGTTTTTT,CASSQYNEGEKLFF
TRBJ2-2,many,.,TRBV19,TGTGCCAGTACGGACATCACGAACACCGGGGAGCTGTTTTTT,CASTDITNTGELFF
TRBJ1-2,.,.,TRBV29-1,TGCAGCGTTGAAGATCTTGAGACAGGAAATGGCTACACCTTC,CSVEDLETGNGYTF
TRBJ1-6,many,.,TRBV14,TGTGCCAGCAGCCAACTAGACACACGTAATTCACCCCTCCACTTT,CASSQLDTRNSPLHF
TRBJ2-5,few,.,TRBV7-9,TGTGCCAGCAGCCTACAGGCATACCAAGAGACCCAGTACTTC,CASSLQAYQETQYF